The next 2 T cell receptor beta chains were all read from a single sample in a study of T cell responses to AZD1222 COVID-19 vaccine. Sequencing used immunoSEQ multiplex PCR; TCRdb keeps in-frame clones, though not all of them. The sample lists some 72,000 clones; roughly nine tenths were seen once. Sequences were derived from peripheral blood, sampled on day 0 of MenACWY control vaccination. Receptors were obtained from an adult in good health.

This chain links TRBV15 with TRBJ1-5, with D maybe TRBD1 (5 bases). The CDR3 sequence is 15 residues long. The V end was cut by 0 bases, the J end by 5 bases, with 11 bases between. Germline V gives CDR1 LNHNV, CDR2 YYDKDF (reference sequence). Here the CDR3 DNA reads TGTGCCACCAGCAGAGATCTTGACAGCCATCAGCCCCAGCATTTT. Translated: CATSRDLDSHQPQHF.

The DNA of the CDR3 is TGTGCCAGCAGCTTAGCCCGGGAGAACACCGGGGAGCTGTTTTTT. Protein: CASSLARENTGELFF. The chain combines TRBV11-2 with TRBJ2-2; D may be TRBD2 (5 bases). V lost 1 base and J 1 base, leaving 7 bases between the germline ends. In germline, CDR1 is SGHAT, CDR2 FQNNGV. The CDR3 sequence is 15 residues long.